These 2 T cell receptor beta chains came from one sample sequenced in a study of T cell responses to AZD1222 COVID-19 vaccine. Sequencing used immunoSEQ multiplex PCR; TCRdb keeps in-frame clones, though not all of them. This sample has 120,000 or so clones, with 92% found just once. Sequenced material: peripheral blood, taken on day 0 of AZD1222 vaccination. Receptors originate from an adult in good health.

The CDR3 DNA is TGCAGTGCTAGTTCCACTAGCGGGGTTAGCACAGATACGCAGTATTTT. This sequence encodes CSASSTSGVSTDTQYF. The chain is built from TRBV20-1 and TRBJ2-3; the match to TRBD2 covers 10 bases. The CDR3 runs 16 residues. V shed 3 bases, J shed 0 bases, and the junction held 6 bases outside the gene matches. Germline CDR1 reads DFQATT; CDR2 reads SNEGSKA (reference sequence).

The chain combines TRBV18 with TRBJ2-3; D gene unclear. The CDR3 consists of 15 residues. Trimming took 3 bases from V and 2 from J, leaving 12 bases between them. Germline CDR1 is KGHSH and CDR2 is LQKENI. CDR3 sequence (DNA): TGTGCCAGCTCACCGTCTGAGGTTTACACAGATACGCAGTATTTT. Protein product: CASSPSEVYTDTQYF.